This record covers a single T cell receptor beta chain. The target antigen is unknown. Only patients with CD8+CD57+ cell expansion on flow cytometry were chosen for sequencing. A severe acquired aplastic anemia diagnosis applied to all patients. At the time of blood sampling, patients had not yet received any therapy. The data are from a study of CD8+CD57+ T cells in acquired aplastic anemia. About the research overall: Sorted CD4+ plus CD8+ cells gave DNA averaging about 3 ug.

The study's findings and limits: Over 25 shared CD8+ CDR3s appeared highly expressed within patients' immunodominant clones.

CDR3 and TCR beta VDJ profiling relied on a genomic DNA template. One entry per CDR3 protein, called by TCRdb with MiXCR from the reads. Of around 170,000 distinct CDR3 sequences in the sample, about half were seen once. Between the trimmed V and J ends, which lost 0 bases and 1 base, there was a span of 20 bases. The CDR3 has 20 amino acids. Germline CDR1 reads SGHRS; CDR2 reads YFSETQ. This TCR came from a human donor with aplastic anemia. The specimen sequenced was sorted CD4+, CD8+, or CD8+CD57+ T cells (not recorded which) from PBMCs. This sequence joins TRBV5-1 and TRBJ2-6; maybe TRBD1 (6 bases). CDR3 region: CASSLAPTGPIVSGANVLTF. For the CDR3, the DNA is TGCGCCAGCAGCTTGGCCCCGACAGGCCCTATTGTATCTGGGGCCAACGTCCTGACTTTC.